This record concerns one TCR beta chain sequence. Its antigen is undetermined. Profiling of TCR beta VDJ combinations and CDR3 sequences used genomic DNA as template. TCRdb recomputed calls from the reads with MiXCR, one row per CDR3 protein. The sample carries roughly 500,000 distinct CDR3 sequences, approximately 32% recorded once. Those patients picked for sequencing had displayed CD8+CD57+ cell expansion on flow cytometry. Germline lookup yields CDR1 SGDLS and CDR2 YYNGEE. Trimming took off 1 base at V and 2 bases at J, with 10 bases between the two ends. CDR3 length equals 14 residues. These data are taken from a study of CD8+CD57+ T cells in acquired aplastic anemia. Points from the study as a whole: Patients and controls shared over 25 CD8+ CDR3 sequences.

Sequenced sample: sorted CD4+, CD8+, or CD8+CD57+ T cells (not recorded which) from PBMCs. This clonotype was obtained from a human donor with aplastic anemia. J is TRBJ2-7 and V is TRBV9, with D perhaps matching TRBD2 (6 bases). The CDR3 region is CASSVIADTYEQYF. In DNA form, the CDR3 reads TGTGCCAGCAGCGTAATAGCGGATACCTACGAGCAGTACTTC.